This is a list of T cell receptor beta chains from one sample in a study of T-cell memory formation after mild COVID-19. MiXCR was run by TCRdb on the 5' RACE reads, yielding one entry per CDR3 protein. The table has a few hundred thousand distinct CDR3 sequences, around 19% seen once. Material for sequencing was PBMCs or a T cell subset sorted from them (not recorded which). These receptors all come from a young man who had mild COVID-19 (a few samples of this study predate the infection). Cell type and time point are not known. CDR3s include the opening cysteine and the closing phenylalanine or tryptophan. A D gene is named only where the DNA matches it firmly. Size tells how often a clone was seen (once, few, many) or the class of an expanded clone, and some rows leave it out.

CDR3: CASSLGVPSSGNTIYF
DNA: TGCGCCAGCAGCTTGGGGGTACCGAGCTCTGGAAACACCATATATTTT
size: -
J: TRBJ1-3
V: TRBV5-1
D: -

CDR3: CASSQETGMNTEAFF
DNA: TGCGCCAGCAGCCAAGAAACAGGGATGAACACTGAAGCTTTCTTT
size: few
J: TRBJ1-1
V: TRBV4-3
D: -

CDR3: CASSFPPDPLKTEAFF
DNA: TGTGCCAGCAGCTTCCCCCCTGACCCATTAAAGACTGAAGCTTTCTTT
size: -
J: TRBJ1-1
V: TRBV13
D: -

CDR3: CASSLGPASSYEQYF
DNA: TGCGCCAGCAGCTTAGGACCGGCAAGCTCCTACGAGCAGTACTTC
size: many
J: TRBJ2-7
V: TRBV5-1
D: -

CDR3: CASSTRTSGGATEQFF
DNA: TGTGCCAGCAGTACTCGGACTAGCGGGGGGGCCACTGAGCAGTTCTTC
size: -
J: TRBJ2-1
V: TRBV27
D: TRBD2

CDR3: CASAGQGTCGELFF
DNA: TGCGCCAGCGCCGGACAGGGGACCTGCGGGGAGCTGTTTTTT
size: -
J: TRBJ2-2
V: TRBV5-1
D: TRBD1

CDR3: CASSYLPLAGSTDTQYF
DNA: TGTGCCAGCAGTTACCTTCCGCTAGCGGGGAGCACAGATACGCAGTATTTT
size: many
J: TRBJ2-3
V: TRBV6-2/TRBV6-3
D: TRBD2

CDR3: CASRAAGGIQETQYF
DNA: TGCGCCAGCCGGGCGGCGGGGGGGATCCAAGAGACCCAGTACTTC
size: -
J: TRBJ2-5
V: TRBV5-1
D: TRBD2

CDR3: CASSPLRGTEAFF
DNA: TGTGCCAGCAGCCCGTTGAGGGGCACTGAAGCTTTCTTT
size: -
J: TRBJ1-1
V: TRBV6-5
D: -

CDR3: CATGMGPYGYTF
DNA: TGTGCCACCGGAATGGGACCTTATGGCTACACCTTC
size: -
J: TRBJ1-2
V: TRBV19
D: -

CDR3: CASSPGSSYNSPLHF
DNA: TGCGCCAGCAGCCCGGGAAGCTCCTATAATTCACCCCTCCACTTT
size: many
J: TRBJ1-6
V: TRBV4-3
D: -

CDR3: CASSLVSGNYGYTF
DNA: TGTGCCAGCAGCTTAGTCTCGGGGAACTATGGCTACACCTTC
size: -
J: TRBJ1-2
V: TRBV7-9
D: -

CDR3: CSVETTGELFF
DNA: TGCAGCGTTGAAACCACCGGGGAGCTGTTTTTT
size: many
J: TRBJ2-2
V: TRBV29-1
D: -

CDR3: CASSKRQGNTEALF
DNA: TGTGCCAGCAGCAAGCGACAGGGGAACACTGAAGCTTTATTT
size: -
J: TRBJ1-1
V: TRBV7-9
D: TRBD1

CDR3: CASSLGTGGARNTEAFF
DNA: TGTGCCAGCAGTCTAGGGACAGGGGGCGCGAGGAACACTGAAGCTTTCTTT
size: -
J: TRBJ1-1
V: TRBV27
D: TRBD1

CDR3: CATILNNSPLHF
DNA: TGTGCCACTATCTTAAACAATTCACCCCTCCACTTT
size: -
J: TRBJ1-6
V: TRBV2
D: -

CDR3: CAISAARGILYEQYF
DNA: TGTGCCATCAGTGCCGCGAGAGGGATACTCTACGAGCAGTACTTC
size: many
J: TRBJ2-7
V: TRBV10-3
D: -

CDR3: CASSPTRSAQYF
DNA: TGTGCCAGCAGTCCTACACGGTCGGCGCAGTATTTT
size: -
J: TRBJ2-3
V: TRBV12-3/TRBV12-4
D: -

CDR3: CASGMRNAGQVAGNTIYF
DNA: TGTGCCAGCGGAATGCGAAACGCAGGGCAGGTAGCTGGAAACACCATATATTTT
size: few
J: TRBJ1-3
V: TRBV7-2
D: -

CDR3: CASSYSTFRGSIMNTEAFF
DNA: TGTGCCAGCAGTTACTCGACATTCAGGGGGTCCATCATGAACACTGAAGCTTTCTTT
size: -
J: TRBJ1-1
V: TRBV6-2/TRBV6-3
D: TRBD1

CDR3: CASRLEGATQLDTQYF
DNA: TGTGCCAGCAGGCTCGAGGGGGCCACGCAGTTAGATACGCAGTATTTT
size: -
J: TRBJ2-3
V: TRBV6-2/TRBV6-3
D: TRBD1

CDR3: CASSHSEQGDPQHF
DNA: TGCGCCAGCAGCCACTCTGAACAAGGGGACCCCCAGCATTTT
size: -
J: TRBJ1-5
V: TRBV4-1
D: -

CDR3: CASSLASGQRSYEQYF
DNA: TGTGCCAGCAGCTTAGCTTCGGGACAGCGCTCCTACGAGCAGTACTTC
size: few
J: TRBJ2-7
V: TRBV7-2
D: TRBD1

CDR3: CASSFAGSGGSRLF
DNA: TGTGCCAGCAGCTTTGCTGGCTCGGGGGGCTCCCGACTATTC
size: -
J: TRBJ2-1
V: TRBV11-2
D: -

CDR3: CASSTRQSYEQYF
DNA: TGTGCCAGCAGTACACGACAGTCCTACGAGCAGTACTTC
size: -
J: TRBJ2-7
V: TRBV6-2/TRBV6-3
D: -